This TCR beta chain was recorded in a study of molecular identifiers for immune sequencing clone quantification (dated by TCRdb to about 2018). Study-wide context: For a replicate experiment, RNA from around 20,000 or 99,000 naive CD8 T cells was divided into five aliquots, and four of the five aliquots were sequenced. This methods study benchmarked molecular-identifier clustering-based TCR repertoire sequencing (MIDCIRS) and TCR RNA copy counting, using CD8 T cells to do so.

Libraries were prepared through PCR. The instrument was an Illumina HiSeq 4000. Preparation of bulk TCR libraries followed a previously described approach, with the TCR primers listed in Table S5. Purification of total RNA was performed with the Qiagen AllPrep DNA/RNA kit. Reads from multiple sequencing runs of the same library were pooled before analysis. The authors' pipeline ran thus. Reads were retained only if their TCR constant sequence matched exactly, and those retained reads were trimmed to 150 nt and grouped according to their 12-nt molecular barcodes. Reads within each barcode group were sub-clustered using a 15% Levenshtein threshold, and quality-weighted consensus sequences were constructed for each RNA molecule. Non-functional sequences were removed, as were lower-count sequences one edit away from another. Based on a fit of two negative binomial distributions, barcode sub-clusters having less than 20% of the maximum read count were discarded. TCRdb's own reprocessing of the public reads used fastp at Q25 and MiXCR and kept productive beta chains. Rows with a matching CDR3 protein are joined into one entry that keeps the most common DNA and genes. TCRdb, rather than the study authors, made the V and J calls. Present in this sample are about 65,000 distinct CDR3 sequences, about a fifth of which were seen just once. The leading ten clones occupy roughly 1.6% of the sample.

Naive CD8 T cell libraries were made from around 18,000 to 910,000 sorted cells using 10%, 30% or 50% of purified RNA. On a BD FACSAria II, naive CD8 T cells were FACS-sorted as CD8+CD4-CCR7+CD45RA+ and collected into RLT Plus buffer. Detection sensitivity was tested by spiking Jurkat RNA equal to over 8 TCR copies' worth into samples containing roughly 17,000-1,100,000 naive CD8 T cells. CD8 T cells were enriched with RosetteSep CD8+ T Cell Enrichment Cocktail and Ficoll-Paque, followed by ACK red cell lysis. Overall results and qualifications from the work: Spiked-in Jurkat TCR RNA equivalent to a single cell was reported to be detectable even among approximately 1.1 million naive CD8 T cells. Clones above 20 RNA copies held over 98% of molecules in CMV-specific effector cells but under 1% in naive cells. Modeling indicated roughly 3.2 TCR RNA copies recovered per cell, compared with roughly 9.7 by digital PCR, which implies a capture efficiency of around 31%. Highly expanded clone sizes could be underestimated if identical TCR molecules share a barcode. The naive libraries included spiked-in Jurkat TCR RNA (roughly nine copies' worth), and this Jurkat TCR RNA is not part of the donor repertoire. When barcode sub-clustering was left out, chimeric consensus sequences inflated TCR diversity, with chimeras reaching as high as 47%.

This clonotype was observed many times. It has no known antigen specificity. The sample holds no much larger clone one base away, and base qualities are not on file. CDR1 and CDR2 are read off the germline V gene as SGHVS and FNYEAQ. V ends up 4 bases short and J 2 bases short, with an unmatched junction base count of 12. From the cysteine up to the phenylalanine, the CDR3 has a length of 17 residues. Only CDR3 DNA remains: 51 bases, in frame from the first base. The receptor's source is a human donor in good health. Some libraries in this study had Jurkat cell RNA spiked in. The sample was naive CD8+ T cells from blood, with Jurkat cell RNA spiked in. Interpreted using the paper, the cell subset or site label stands for: FACS-sorted CD8+CD4-CCR7+CD45RA+ naive T cells. The rearrangement joined TRBV7-6 to TRBJ2-7, with 9 bases aligning to TRBD1. The DNA sequence is as follows: TGTGCCAGCAGCTGGTACCCGACCGGGACAGGGACCTACGAGCAGTACTTC. This is translated as CASSWYPTGTGTYEQYF.